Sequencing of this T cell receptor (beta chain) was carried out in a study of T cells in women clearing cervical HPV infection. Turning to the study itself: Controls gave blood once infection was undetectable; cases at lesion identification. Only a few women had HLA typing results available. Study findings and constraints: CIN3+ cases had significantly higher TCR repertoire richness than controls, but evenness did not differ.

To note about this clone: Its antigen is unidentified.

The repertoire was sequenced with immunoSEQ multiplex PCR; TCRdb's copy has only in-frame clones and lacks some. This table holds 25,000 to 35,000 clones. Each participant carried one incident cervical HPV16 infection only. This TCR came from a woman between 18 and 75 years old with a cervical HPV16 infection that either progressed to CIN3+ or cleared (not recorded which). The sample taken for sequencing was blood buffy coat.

Here the CDR3 reads CASSSLAGVLSTGELFF. The DNA read from the CDR3 is TGTGCCAGCAGCTCCCTAGCGGGAGTCCTTAGCACCGGGGAG. The chain is built from TRBV7-6 and TRBJ2-2, with TRBD2 matching 10 bases. The read is 3 residues too short to cover the CDR3 end, so that end is filled in from the germline J gene. Per germline, CDR1 SGHVS and CDR2 FNYEAQ. J gave up 4 bases and V 4 bases, and 9 bases lay outside the gene matches. The CDR3 length is 17 residues.